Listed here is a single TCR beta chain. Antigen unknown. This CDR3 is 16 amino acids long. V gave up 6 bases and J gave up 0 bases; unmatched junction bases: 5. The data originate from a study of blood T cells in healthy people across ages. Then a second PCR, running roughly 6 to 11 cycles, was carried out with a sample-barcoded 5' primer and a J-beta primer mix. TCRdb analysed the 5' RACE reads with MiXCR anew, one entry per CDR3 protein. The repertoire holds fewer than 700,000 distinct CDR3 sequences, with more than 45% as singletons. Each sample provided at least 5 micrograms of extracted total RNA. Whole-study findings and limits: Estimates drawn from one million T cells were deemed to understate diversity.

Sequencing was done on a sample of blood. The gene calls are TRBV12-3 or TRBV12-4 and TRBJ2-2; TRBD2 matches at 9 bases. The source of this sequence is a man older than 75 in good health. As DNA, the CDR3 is TGTGCCAGCAGCATTAGCGGGGGCTCGAACACCGGGGAGCTGTTTTTT. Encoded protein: CASSISGGSNTGELFF.